This T cell receptor (beta chain) was retrieved from a study of blood T cell repertoires in COVID-19. Overall study: From T cells, B-cell-depleted T cells, or PBMCs came the material, which was cDNA or gDNA.

Profiled with immunoSEQ multiplex PCR; TCRdb holds only in-frame clones, not every one. The table has approximately 93,000 clones, about 90% seen once. This clone was recorded a few times. This CDR3 region has 16 residues. V lost 6 bases, J lost 0 bases, and 15 bases lay in between. CDR1 and CDR2 from the germline V gene are MNHEY and SVGEGT. The rearrangement uses TRBV6-2 or TRBV6-3 and TRBJ1-3, with D uncertain. Sequencing was performed on peripheral blood. This receptor was taken from a man aged 50 to 59 with COVID-19, enrolled during active disease. CDR3 bases: TGTGCCAGCAGCCCTTTGTCCCCTTCCTCTGGAAACACCATATATTTT. Its translation is CASSPLSPSSGNTIYF.